These 15 T cell receptor beta chains originate from one sample sequenced in a study of human thymus T cells. Resections that were taken during corrective heart surgery supplied the thymus tissue. The protocol was immunoSEQ multiplex PCR, while the TCRdb copy is restricted to in-frame clones and leaves out a portion. This table holds some 80,000 clones, roughly 96% found once. The material sequenced was thymus tissue. These receptor sequences come from a boy younger than two with a congenital heart defect but otherwise immunologically healthy.

This chain joins TRBV7-9 and TRBJ1-1, with D unclear. There are 13 residues in the CDR3. Trimming shortened V by 2 bases and J by 0 bases, and 4 bases separated the two germline ends. Germline lookup yields CDR1 SEHNR and CDR2 FQNEAQ (reference sequence). CDR3 residues: CASSLSMNTEAFF. CDR3 coding DNA: TGTGCCAGCAGCTTAAGTATGAACACTGAAGCTTTCTTT.

V usage is TRBV9 and J usage is TRBJ1-1; D might be TRBD1 (5 bases). The V end lost 3 bases, the J end lost 0 bases, and 18 bases lay between the germline ends. The germline V gene encodes CDR1 SGDLS and CDR2 YYNGEE. The CDR3 loop spans 17 amino acids. CDR3 nucleotides: TGTGCCAGCAGCGCCGGAACAACGACAGAGATGAACACTGAAGCTTTCTTT. The encoded protein is CASSAGTTTEMNTEAFF.

The gene calls are TRBV15 and TRBJ2-3; a possible D gene is TRBD1 (6 bases). The V gene lost 1 base and the J gene lost 2 bases, with 10 bases spanning the gap. This CDR3 region has 15 residues. Looked up from germline, CDR1 is LNHNV and CDR2 is YYDKDF (reference sequence). The CDR3 is CATSRGQENTDTQYF. CDR3 DNA sequence: TGTGCCACCAGCAGAGGACAGGAAAACACAGATACGCAGTATTTT.

This clone was seen just once. The V gene is TRBV4-3, the J gene TRBJ2-7, with TRBD1 matching 7 bases. Germline lookup yields CDR1 LGHNA and CDR2 YSLEER. V shed 0 bases and J 5 bases; nucleotides not matched to a gene: 7. This CDR3 is 15 amino acids long. The CDR3 sequence: CASSQDRDRLDEQYF. The CDR3 DNA is TGCGCCAGCAGCCAAGATAGGGACAGACTGGACGAGCAGTACTTC.

The V and J genes are TRBV28 and TRBJ2-7, with D unresolved. Germline V gene data show CDR1 as MDHEN and CDR2 as SYDVKM. This CDR3 region has 18 residues. The V end lost 7 bases, the J end lost 0 bases, and 25 bases lay between the germline ends. Here the CDR3 reads CASTANTLARLVSYEQYF. The CDR3 DNA reads TGTGCCAGCACAGCTAACACGTTGGCAAGACTGGTCTCCTACGAGCAGTACTTC.

The chain employs TRBV5-6 and TRBJ1-1; D unresolved. V was shortened by 3 bases and J by 2 bases, with 5 bases between the two germline ends. The CDR3 spans 12 residues. Germline CDR1 is SGHDT and CDR2 is YYEEEE. CDR3 sequence (DNA): TGTGCCAGCAGCTACTTAAACACTGAAGCTTTCTTT. This sequence encodes CASSYLNTEAFF.

The chain employs TRBV7-9 and TRBJ2-7; a weak D match, TRBD2 (5 bases). This CDR3 is 15 amino acids long. Germline CDR1 and CDR2: SEHNR and FQNEAQ (reference sequence). Trimming stripped 4 bases from V and 5 bases from J, with 18 bases between. In nucleotides, the CDR3 is TGTGCCAGCAGCTGGACTTCGGGGAAACTCGACGAGCAGTACTTC. This codes for CASSWTSGKLDEQYF.

The chain is built from TRBV5-1 and TRBJ2-1; 11 nucleotides align to TRBD2. Germline V gene lookup returns CDR1 SGHRS and CDR2 YFSETQ. The CDR3 is made up of 17 amino acids. V trimming: 2 bases; J trimming: 0 bases; junction bases outside the gene matches: 4. CDR3 loop: CASSFIAGGPSYNEQFF. Written as DNA, the CDR3 is TGCGCCAGCAGCTTTATAGCGGGAGGGCCCTCCTACAATGAGCAGTTCTTC. The entire variable domain, with the rest obtained from reference TRBV5-1 and TRBJ2-1, is as follows: KAGVTQTPRYLIKTRGQQVTLSCSPISGHRSVSWYQQTPGQGLQFLFEYFSETQRNKGNFPGRFSGRQFSNSRSEMNVSTLELGDSALYLCASSFIAGGPSYNEQFFGPGTRLTVL.

A single count supports this clone. The chain joins TRBV10-3 to TRBJ1-1; TRBD1 matches at 9 bases. The junction had 17 bases not matched to a gene; V was cut back by 5 bases and J by 10 bases. Germline CDR1 ENHRY, CDR2 SYGVKD. This CDR3 contains 16 residues. Here the CDR3 DNA reads TGTGCCATCAGTCCAGATCGTTGGACAGGGGACGTTGGAGCTTTCTTT. As protein: CAISPDRWTGDVGAFF.

The chain employs TRBV5-4 and TRBJ2-1; D might be TRBD1 (5 bases). The V and J ends lost 8 bases and 0 bases respectively, with 15 bases between them. Germline V gives CDR1 SGHNT, CDR2 YYREEE (reference sequence). The CDR3 length is 15 residues. CDR3 protein: CARQADTSSYNEQFF. CDR3 bases: TGTGCCAGGCAGGCGGACACCAGCTCCTACAATGAGCAGTTCTTC.

The CDR3 DNA reads TGTGCCAGCAGTTTTGGGCAGGACCCCTTTGGGAATCAGCCCCAGCATTTT. The encoded protein is CASSFGQDPFGNQPQHF. This sequence joins TRBV28 and TRBJ1-5, with unresolved D. The CDR3 has 17 residues. The V gene's germline CDR1 is MDHEN and CDR2 SYDVKM. Trimming shortened V by 3 bases and J by 4 bases, and 19 bases separated the two germline ends.

The chain employs TRBV13 and TRBJ2-2, with TRBD1 matching over 9 bases. Trimming took 1 base from V and 1 from J; bases not matched to a gene: 7. Germline V gene data show CDR1 as PRHDT and CDR2 as FYEKMQ (reference sequence). This CDR3 contains 18 residues. As DNA, the CDR3 is TGTGCCAGCAGCTTAGCGCACAGGGGGCGTCGGAACACCGGGGAGCTGTTTTTT. Encoded protein: CASSLAHRGRRNTGELFF.

J is TRBJ2-3 and V is TRBV11-3, with 9 bases lining up with TRBD1. Per the germline V gene, CDR1 is SGHNT and CDR2 is YENEEA. The ends lost 4 bases at V and 0 bases at J; junction bases unmatched: 5. CDR3 length equals 16 residues. CDR3 sequence (DNA): TGTGCCAGCAGCTCGGGACAGGGATCGAGCACAGATACGCAGTATTTT. It is translated as CASSSGQGSSTDTQYF. Variable domain in full (rest from reference TRBV11-3 and TRBJ2-3): EAGVVQSPRYKIIEKKQPVAFWCNPISGHNTLYWYLQNLGQGPELLIRYENEEAVDDSQLPKDRFSAERLKGVDSTLKIQPAELGDSAVYLCASSSGQGSSTDTQYFGPGTRLTVL.

DNA of the CDR3: TGCGCCAGCAGCTTGCCCAGAAACCTAACTAGCGGGAGACCACCCTACGAGCAGTACTTC. This encodes CASSLPRNLTSGRPPYEQYF. This chain uses TRBV5-1 with TRBJ2-7, with 11 bases matching TRBD2. J gave up 2 bases and V 1 base, and 17 bases lay outside the gene matches. This CDR3 is built from 20 residues. Looked up from germline, CDR1 is SGHRS and CDR2 is YFSETQ. Drawing the rest from reference TRBV5-1 and TRBJ2-7, the complete variable domain is KAGVTQTPRYLIKTRGQQVTLSCSPISGHRSVSWYQQTPGQGLQFLFEYFSETQRNKGNFPGRFSGRQFSNSRSEMNVSTLELGDSALYLCASSLPRNLTSGRPPYEQYFGPGTRLTVT.

The chain employs TRBV4-1 and TRBJ1-5, with 8 bases matching TRBD1. The CDR3 extends over 17 amino acids. J was trimmed by 4 bases and V by 0 bases; bases with no gene match: 8. Germline loops: CDR1 MGHRA, CDR2 YSYEKL. In DNA form, the CDR3 reads TGCGCCAGCAGCCAAGATAAACGGGACAGGCATAATCAGCCCCAGCATTTT. Translated, it gives CASSQDKRDRHNQPQHF.